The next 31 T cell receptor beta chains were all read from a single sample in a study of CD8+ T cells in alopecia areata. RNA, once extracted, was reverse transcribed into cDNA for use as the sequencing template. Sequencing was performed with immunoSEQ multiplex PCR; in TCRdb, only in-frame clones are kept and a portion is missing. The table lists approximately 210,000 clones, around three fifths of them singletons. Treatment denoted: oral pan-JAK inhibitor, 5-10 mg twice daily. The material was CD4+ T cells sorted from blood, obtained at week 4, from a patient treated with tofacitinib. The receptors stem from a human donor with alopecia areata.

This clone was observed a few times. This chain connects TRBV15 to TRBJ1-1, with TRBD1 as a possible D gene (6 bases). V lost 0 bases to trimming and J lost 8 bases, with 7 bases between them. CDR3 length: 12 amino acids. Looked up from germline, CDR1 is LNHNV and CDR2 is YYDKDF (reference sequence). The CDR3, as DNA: TGTGCCACCAGCAGAGAAGGGGGAGAAGCTTTCTTT. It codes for CATSREGGEAFF.

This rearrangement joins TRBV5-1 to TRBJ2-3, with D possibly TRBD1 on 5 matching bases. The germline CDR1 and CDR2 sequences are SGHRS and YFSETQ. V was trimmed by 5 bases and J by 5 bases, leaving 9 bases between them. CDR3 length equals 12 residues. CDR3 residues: CASRKGEDTQYF. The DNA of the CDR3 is TGCGCCAGCAGGAAAGGGGAAGATACGCAGTATTTT.

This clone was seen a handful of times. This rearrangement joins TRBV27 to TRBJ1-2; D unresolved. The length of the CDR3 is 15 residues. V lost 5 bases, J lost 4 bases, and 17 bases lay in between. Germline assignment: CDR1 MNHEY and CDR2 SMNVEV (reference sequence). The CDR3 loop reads CASSEAASTSYGYTF. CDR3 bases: TGTGCCAGCAGTGAGGCGGCCAGCACGTCCTATGGCTACACCTTC.

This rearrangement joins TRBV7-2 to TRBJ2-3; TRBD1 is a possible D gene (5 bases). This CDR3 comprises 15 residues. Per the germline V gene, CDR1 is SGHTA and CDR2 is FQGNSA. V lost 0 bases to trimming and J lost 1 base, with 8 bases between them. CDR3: CASSLAGVRTDTQYF. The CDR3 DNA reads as TGTGCCAGCAGCTTAGCAGGGGTCCGCACAGATACGCAGTATTTT.

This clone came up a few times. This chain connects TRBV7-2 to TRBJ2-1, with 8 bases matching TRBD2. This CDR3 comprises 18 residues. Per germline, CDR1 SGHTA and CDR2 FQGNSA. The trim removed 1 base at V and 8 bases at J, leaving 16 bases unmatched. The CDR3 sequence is CASSLGGRTGGPAHEQFF. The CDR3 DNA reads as TGTGCCAGCAGCTTAGGAGGTCGGACGGGGGGGCCGGCCCATGAGCAGTTCTTC.

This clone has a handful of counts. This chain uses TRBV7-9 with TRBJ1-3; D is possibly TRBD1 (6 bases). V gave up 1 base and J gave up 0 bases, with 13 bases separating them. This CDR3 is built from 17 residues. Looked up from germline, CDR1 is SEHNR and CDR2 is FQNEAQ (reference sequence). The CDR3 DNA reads TGTGCCAGCAGCTTAGGCGGGACACTTATCTCTGGAAACACCATATATTTT. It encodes CASSLGGTLISGNTIYF. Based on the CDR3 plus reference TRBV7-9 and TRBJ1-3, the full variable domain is DTGVSQNPRHKITKRGQNVTFRCDPISEHNRLYWYRQTLGQGPEFLTYFQNEAQLEKSRLLSDRFSAERPKGSFSTLEIQRTEQGDSAMYLCASSLGGTLISGNTIYFGEGSWLTVV.

The CDR3: CAWDWPSTGGPAGDTQYF. As DNA, the CDR3 is TGTGCCTGGGACTGGCCCTCCACCGGGGGGCCAGCAGGGGATACGCAGTATTTT. The J gene is TRBJ2-3, the V gene TRBV30, with a weak D call TRBD2 (7 bases). The CDR3 loop spans 18 amino acids. Germline CDR1 reads GTSNPN; CDR2 reads SVGIG (reference sequence). V lost 5 bases and J lost 6, with 30 bases in between.

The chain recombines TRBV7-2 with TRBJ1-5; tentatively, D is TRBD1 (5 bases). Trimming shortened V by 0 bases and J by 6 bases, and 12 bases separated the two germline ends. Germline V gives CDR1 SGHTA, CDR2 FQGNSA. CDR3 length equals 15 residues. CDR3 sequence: CASSLAPAGLQPQHF. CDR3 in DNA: TGTGCCAGCAGCTTAGCGCCGGCAGGGCTTCAGCCCCAGCATTTT.

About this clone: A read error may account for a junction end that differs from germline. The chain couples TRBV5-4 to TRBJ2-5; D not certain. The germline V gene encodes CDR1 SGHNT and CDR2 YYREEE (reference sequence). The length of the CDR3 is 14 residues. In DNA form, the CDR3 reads TGTGCCAGCAGCAGTAGGCCCCCCCAAGGGACCCAGTACTTC. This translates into CASSSRPPQGTQYF.

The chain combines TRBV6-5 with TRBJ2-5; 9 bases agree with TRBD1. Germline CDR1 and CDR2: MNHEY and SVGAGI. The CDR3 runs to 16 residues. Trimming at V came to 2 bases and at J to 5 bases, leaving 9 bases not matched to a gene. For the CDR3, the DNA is TGTGCCAGCAGTTACCAGGGACAGGGAATAGGGGAGACCCAGTACTTC. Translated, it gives CASSYQGQGIGETQYF.

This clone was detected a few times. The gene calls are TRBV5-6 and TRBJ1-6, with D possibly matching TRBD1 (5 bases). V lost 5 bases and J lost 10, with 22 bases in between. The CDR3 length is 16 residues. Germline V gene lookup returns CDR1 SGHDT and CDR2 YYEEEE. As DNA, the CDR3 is TGTGCCAGCAGGCCTCGGGACCGATCCTCGGGATCACCCCTCCACTTT. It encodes CASRPRDRSSGSPLHF.

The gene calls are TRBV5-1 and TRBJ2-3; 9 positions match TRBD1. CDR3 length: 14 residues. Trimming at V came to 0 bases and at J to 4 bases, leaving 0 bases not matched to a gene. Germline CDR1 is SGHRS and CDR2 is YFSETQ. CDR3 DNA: TGCGCCAGCAGCTTGGGGGACAGGGCAGATACGCAGTATTTT. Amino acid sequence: CASSLGDRADTQYF.

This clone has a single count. The CDR3 sequence: CASSSSGTGGPYTGELFF. The CDR3 nucleotides are TGTGCCAGCAGCAGCTCCGGGACAGGGGGCCCATACACCGGGGAGCTGTTTTTT. This rearrangement joins TRBV5-6 to TRBJ2-2; TRBD1 aligns across 12 bases. The CDR3 loop spans 18 amino acids. Germline CDR1 is SGHDT and CDR2 is YYEEEE. After removal of 4 bases from V and 3 bases from J, the junction contained 10 bases not matched to a gene.

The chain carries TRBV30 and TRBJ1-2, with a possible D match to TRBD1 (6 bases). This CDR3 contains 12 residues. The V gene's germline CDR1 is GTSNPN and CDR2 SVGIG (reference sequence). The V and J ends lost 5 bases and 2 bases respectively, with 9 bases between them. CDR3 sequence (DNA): TGTGCCTGGGACAGGCGGAACTATGGCTACACCTTC. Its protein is CAWDRRNYGYTF.

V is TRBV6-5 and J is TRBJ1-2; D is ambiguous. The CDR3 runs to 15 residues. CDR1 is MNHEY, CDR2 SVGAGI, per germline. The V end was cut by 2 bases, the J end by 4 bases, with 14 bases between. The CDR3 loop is CASSYGVPRAYGYTF. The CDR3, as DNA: TGTGCCAGCAGTTACGGCGTGCCAAGGGCCTATGGCTACACCTTC.

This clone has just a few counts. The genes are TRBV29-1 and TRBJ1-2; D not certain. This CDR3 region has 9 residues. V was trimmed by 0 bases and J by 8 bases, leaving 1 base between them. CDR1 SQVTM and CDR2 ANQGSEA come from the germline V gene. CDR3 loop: CSVEEGYTF. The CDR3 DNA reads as TGCAGCGTTGAAGAAGGCTACACCTTC.

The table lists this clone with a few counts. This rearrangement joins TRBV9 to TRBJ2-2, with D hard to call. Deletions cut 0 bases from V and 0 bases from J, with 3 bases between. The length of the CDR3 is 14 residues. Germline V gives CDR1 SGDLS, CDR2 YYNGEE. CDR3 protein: CASSVDSNTGELFF. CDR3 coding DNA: TGTGCCAGCAGCGTAGACTCGAACACCGGGGAGCTGTTTTTT.

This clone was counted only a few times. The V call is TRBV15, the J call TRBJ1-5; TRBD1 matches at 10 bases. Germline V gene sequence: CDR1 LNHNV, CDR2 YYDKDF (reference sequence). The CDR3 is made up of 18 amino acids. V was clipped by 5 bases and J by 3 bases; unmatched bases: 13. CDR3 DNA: TGTGCCACCAGCGGAGGACAGGGGGAATGGCGTAACAATCAGCCCCAGCATTTT. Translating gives CATSGGQGEWRNNQPQHF.

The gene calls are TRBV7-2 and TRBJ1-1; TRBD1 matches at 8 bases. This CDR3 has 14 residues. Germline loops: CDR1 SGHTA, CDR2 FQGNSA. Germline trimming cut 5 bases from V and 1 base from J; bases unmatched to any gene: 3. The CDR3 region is CASSQGQGNTEAFF. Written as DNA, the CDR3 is TGTGCCAGCAGCCAAGGACAGGGGAACACTGAAGCTTTCTTT.

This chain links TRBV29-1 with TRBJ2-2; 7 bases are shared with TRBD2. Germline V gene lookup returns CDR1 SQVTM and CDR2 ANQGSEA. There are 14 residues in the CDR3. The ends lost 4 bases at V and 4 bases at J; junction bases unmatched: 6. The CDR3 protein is CSVGNGGSTGELFF. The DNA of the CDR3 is TGCAGCGTTGGAAACGGGGGGAGCACCGGGGAGCTGTTTTTT.

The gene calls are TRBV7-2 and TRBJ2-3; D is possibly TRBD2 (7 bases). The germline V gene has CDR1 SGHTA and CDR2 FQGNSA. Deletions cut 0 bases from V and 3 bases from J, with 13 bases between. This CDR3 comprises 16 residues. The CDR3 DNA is TGTGCCAGCAGCTTAGCAGGGGGGGCCGTGACAGATACGCAGTATTTT. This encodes CASSLAGGAVTDTQYF.

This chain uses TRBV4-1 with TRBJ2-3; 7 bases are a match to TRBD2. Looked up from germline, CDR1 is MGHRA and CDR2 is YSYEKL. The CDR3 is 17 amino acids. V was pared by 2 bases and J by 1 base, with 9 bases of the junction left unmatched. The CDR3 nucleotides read TGCGCCAGCAGCCAAACCCGAGCGGGGACTCGCACAGATACGCAGTATTTT. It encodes CASSQTRAGTRTDTQYF.

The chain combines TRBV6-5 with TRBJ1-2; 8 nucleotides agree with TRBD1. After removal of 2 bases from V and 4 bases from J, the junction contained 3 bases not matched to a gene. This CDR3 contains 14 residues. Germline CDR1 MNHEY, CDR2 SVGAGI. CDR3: CASSYQTGAYGYTF. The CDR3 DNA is TGTGCCAGCAGTTACCAGACAGGGGCCTATGGCTACACCTTC.

The CDR3 DNA reads as TGTGCCAGCAGTAAACGGGATCTAAAACTGTTTTTT. Protein sequence: CASSKRDLKLFF. The V gene is TRBV2, the J gene TRBJ1-4; D is ambiguous. This CDR3 region has 12 residues. Germline V gene lookup returns CDR1 SNHLY and CDR2 FYNNEI. V lost 5 bases and J lost 10, with 11 bases in between.

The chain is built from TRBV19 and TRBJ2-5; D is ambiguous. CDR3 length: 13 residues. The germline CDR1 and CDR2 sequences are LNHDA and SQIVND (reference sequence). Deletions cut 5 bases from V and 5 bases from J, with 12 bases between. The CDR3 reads CASSLHVWETQYF. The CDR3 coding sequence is TGTGCCAGTAGTTTACATGTATGGGAGACCCAGTACTTC.

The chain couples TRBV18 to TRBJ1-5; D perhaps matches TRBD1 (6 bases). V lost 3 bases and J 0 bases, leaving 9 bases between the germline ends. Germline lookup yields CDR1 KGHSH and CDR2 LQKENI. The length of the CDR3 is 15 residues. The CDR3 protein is CASSPDSYSNQPQHF. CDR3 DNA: TGTGCCAGCTCACCGGACAGCTATAGCAATCAGCCCCAGCATTTT.

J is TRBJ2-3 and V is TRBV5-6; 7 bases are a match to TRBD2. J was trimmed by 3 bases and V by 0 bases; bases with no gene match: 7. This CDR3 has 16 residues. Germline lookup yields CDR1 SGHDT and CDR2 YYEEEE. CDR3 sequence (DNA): TGTGCCAGCAGCTTGGTCGGACTAGGTCAGACAGATACGCAGTATTTT. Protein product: CASSLVGLGQTDTQYF. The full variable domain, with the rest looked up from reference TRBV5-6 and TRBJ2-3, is DAGVTQSPTHLIKTRGQQVTLRCSPKSGHDTVSWYQQALGQGPQFIFQYYEEEERQRGNFPDRFSGHQFPNYSSELNVNALLLGDSALYLCASSLVGLGQTDTQYFGPGTRLTVL.

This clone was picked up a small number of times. The CDR3: CASSLAVGVETQYF. The CDR3 DNA follows: TGTGCCAGCAGCTTAGCTGTGGGCGTGGAGACCCAGTACTTC. The rearrangement uses TRBV7-2 and TRBJ2-5; no clear D gene. CDR1 is SGHTA, CDR2 FQGNSA, per germline. V gave up 0 bases and J gave up 5 bases, with 10 bases separating them. The CDR3 totals 14 residues.

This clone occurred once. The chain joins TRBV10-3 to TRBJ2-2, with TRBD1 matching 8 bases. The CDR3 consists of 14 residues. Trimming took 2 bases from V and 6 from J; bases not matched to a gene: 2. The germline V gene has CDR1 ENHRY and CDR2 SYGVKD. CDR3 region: CAISEGQGSGELFF. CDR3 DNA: TGTGCCATCAGTGAGGGACAGGGTTCCGGGGAGCTGTTTTTT.

This CDR3 reads CASSQDLFTGPSGANVLTF. In DNA form, the CDR3 reads TGCGCCAGCAGCCAAGATCTTTTTACAGGACCCTCTGGGGCCAACGTCCTGACTTTC. The chain uses TRBV4-3 and TRBJ2-6; D possibly corresponds to TRBD1 (5 bases). The CDR3 is 19 amino acids. Trimming took 0 bases from V and 0 from J, leaving 15 bases between them. Germline loops: CDR1 LGHNA, CDR2 YSLEER.

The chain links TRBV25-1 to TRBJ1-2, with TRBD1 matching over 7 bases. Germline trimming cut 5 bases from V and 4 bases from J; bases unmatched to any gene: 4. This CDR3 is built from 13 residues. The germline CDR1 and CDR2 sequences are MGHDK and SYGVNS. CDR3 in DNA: TGTGCCAGCAGTTGGGACAGCCTCTATGGCTACACCTTC. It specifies CASSWDSLYGYTF.